This T cell receptor beta chain comes out of a study of blood T cell repertoires in COVID-19. CDR3 length: 14 amino acids. Trimming cost V 1 base and J 3 bases; bases outside gene matches: 1. Per germline, CDR1 SGHNT and CDR2 YENEEA. TCRdb's table, derived via immunoSEQ multiplex PCR, lists solely in-frame clones and lacks some. This table has about 250,000 clones, 88% appearing once. This clone occurred once. The TCR comes from a man older than 75 with acute or convalescent COVID-19. Specimen: peripheral blood. The chain links TRBV11-3 to TRBJ2-3, with 7 bases that match TRBD2. CDR3 region: CASSLAGGTDTQYF. CDR3 in DNA: TGTGCCAGCAGCTTAGCGGGAGGTACAGATACGCAGTATTTT.